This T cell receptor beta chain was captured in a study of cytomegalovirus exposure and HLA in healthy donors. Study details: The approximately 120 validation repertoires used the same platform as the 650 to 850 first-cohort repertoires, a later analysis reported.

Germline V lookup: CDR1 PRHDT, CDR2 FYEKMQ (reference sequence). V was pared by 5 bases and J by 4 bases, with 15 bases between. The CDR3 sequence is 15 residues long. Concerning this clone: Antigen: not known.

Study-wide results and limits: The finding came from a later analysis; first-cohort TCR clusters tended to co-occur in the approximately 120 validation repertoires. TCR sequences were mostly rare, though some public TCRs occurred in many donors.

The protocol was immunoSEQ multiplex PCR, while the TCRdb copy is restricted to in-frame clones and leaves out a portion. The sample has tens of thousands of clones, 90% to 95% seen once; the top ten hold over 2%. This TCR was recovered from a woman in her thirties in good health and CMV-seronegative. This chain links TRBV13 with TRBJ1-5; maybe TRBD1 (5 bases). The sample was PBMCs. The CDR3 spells CASSGPRGSNQPQHF. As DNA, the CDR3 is TGTGCCAGCAGCGGCCCCCGGGGGTCTAATCAGCCCCAGCATTTT.